Listed below are T cell receptor beta chains from one sample, sequenced in a study of T cell changes during pregnancy in multiple sclerosis. Measured with immunoSEQ multiplex PCR; TCRdb has only the in-frame clones, and not every one. This sample yields approximately 20,000 clones, of which roughly nine tenths are seen a single time; about 7.5% belongs to the top ten. The starting material was CD8+ T cells from peripheral blood mononuclear cells, obtained in the second trimester of pregnancy. The source is a female donor in good health, enrolled as a control in a pregnancy study. Each CDR3 is given with its conserved first and last residue. The D gene is left open where the match is weak. Not all rows give a size; the values are once, few, many and, for expanded clones, a class.

V: TRBV7-9
size: NA
D: TRBD2
J: TRBJ2-1
CDR3: CASSLVAGGPHNEQFF
DNA: TGTGCCAGCAGCTTAGTAGCGGGAGGGCCACACAATGAGCAGTTCTTC

V: TRBV28
size: NA
D: NA
J: TRBJ2-1
CDR3: CASSSTGFDYNEQFF
DNA: TGTGCCAGCAGTTCCACAGGGTTCGACTACAATGAGCAGTTCTTC

V: TRBV6-5
size: NA
D: NA
J: TRBJ2-2
CDR3: CASSYSGVTGELFF
DNA: TGTGCCAGCAGTTACTCCGGGGTCACCGGGGAGCTGTTTTTT

V: TRBV6-5
size: NA
D: TRBD1
J: TRBJ2-7
CDR3: CASRGGFYEQYF
DNA: TGTGCCAGCAGAGGGGGCTTCTACGAGCAGTACTTC

V: TRBV7-9
size: NA
D: TRBD1
J: TRBJ2-7
CDR3: CASSRGQGATYEQYF
DNA: TGTGCCAGCAGCCGGGGTCAGGGGGCTACCTACGAGCAGTACTTC

V: TRBV7-6
size: NA
D: TRBD1
J: TRBJ1-1
CDR3: CASSRPGQGLWDTEAFF
DNA: TGTGCCAGCAGCCGCCCGGGACAGGGACTATGGGACACTGAAGCTTTCTTT

V: TRBV28
size: NA
D: NA
J: TRBJ2-7
CDR3: CASSPRAGALSYEQYF
DNA: TGTGCCAGCAGCCCCAGGGCAGGGGCCCTTTCCTACGAGCAGTACTTC

V: TRBV2
size: NA
D: TRBD1
J: TRBJ1-1
CDR3: CASREGTVEAFF
DNA: TGTGCCAGCAGGGAGGGGACAGTTGAAGCTTTCTTT

V: TRBV7-6
size: NA
D: TRBD1
J: TRBJ2-5
CDR3: CASSLGSGTGLKEQYF
DNA: TGTGCCAGCAGCTTAGGGTCCGGGACAGGGTTGAAGGAGCAGTACTTC

V: TRBV5-1
size: NA
D: NA
J: TRBJ1-2
CDR3: CASSFSRGTYGYTF
DNA: TGCGCCAGCAGCTTTTCCCGGGGGACCTATGGCTACACCTTC

V: TRBV6-1
size: NA
D: NA
J: TRBJ1-1
CDR3: CASTGEGTEAFF
DNA: TGTGCCAGCACTGGGGAGGGCACTGAAGCTTTCTTT

V: TRBV27
size: NA
D: NA
J: TRBJ1-5
CDR3: CASSPMGSGNQPQHF
DNA: TGTGCCAGCAGCCCTATGGGGAGTGGGAATCAGCCCCAGCATTTT

V: TRBV27
size: NA
D: NA
J: TRBJ2-5
CDR3: CASGNGQWETQYF
DNA: TGTGCCAGCGGGAACGGACAGTGGGAGACCCAGTACTTC

V: TRBV7-8
size: NA
D: TRBD1
J: TRBJ2-7
CDR3: CASSLGGTADETYEQYF
DNA: TGTGCCAGCAGCTTAGGAGGGACAGCTGATGAGACCTACGAGCAGTACTTC

V: TRBV6-5
size: NA
D: NA
J: TRBJ2-2
CDR3: CASSYSPSGTGELFF
DNA: TGTGCCAGCAGTTATTCGCCTTCAGGGACAGGGGAGCTGTTTTTT

V: TRBV7-9
size: NA
D: NA
J: TRBJ2-1
CDR3: CASSFSEAGDNEQFF
DNA: TGTGCCAGCAGCTTTTCGGAGGCCGGGGACAATGAGCAGTTCTTC

V: TRBV7-9
size: once
D: NA
J: TRBJ1-1
CDR3: CASRIPATARGENTEAFF
DNA: TGTGCCAGCCGGATCCCAGCAACCGCTCGGGGTGAGAACACTGAAGCTTTCTTT

V: TRBV28
size: few
D: TRBD1
J: TRBJ1-1
CDR3: CASSSWDRGNTEAFF
DNA: TGTGCCAGCAGTTCATGGGACAGGGGTAACACTGAAGCTTTCTTT

V: TRBV7-3
size: NA
D: TRBD1
J: TRBJ1-1
CDR3: CASSLEGTGYRDTEAFF
DNA: TGTGCCAGCAGCTTAGAAGGGACAGGGTACCGAGACACTGAAGCTTTCTTT

V: TRBV7-6
size: NA
D: TRBD1
J: TRBJ2-2
CDR3: CASSSGTGPGELFF
DNA: TGTGCCAGCAGCTCCGGGACAGGGCCCGGGGAGCTGTTTTTT

V: TRBV6-4
size: few
D: TRBD1
J: TRBJ2-2
CDR3: CASSPTPGGQTGELFF
DNA: TGTGCCAGCAGCCCAACTCCAGGGGGACAAACCGGGGAGCTGTTTTTT

V: TRBV5-6
size: once
D: NA
J: TRBJ1-6
CDR3: CASSWEWDNSPLHF
DNA: TGTGCCAGCAGCTGGGAGTGGGATAATTCACCCCTCCACTTT

V: TRBV11-2
size: once
D: TRBD1
J: TRBJ2-4
CDR3: CASSYKSGTGYENIQYF
DNA: TGTGCCAGCAGCTACAAATCCGGGACAGGCTACGAAAACATTCAGTACTTC

V: TRBV7-9
size: NA
D: NA
J: TRBJ1-1
CDR3: CASSLPRFEAFF
DNA: TGTGCCAGCAGCTTACCTCGGTTTGAAGCTTTCTTT

V: TRBV4-1
size: NA
D: TRBD2
J: TRBJ2-7
CDR3: CASSQEPLAGGLTYEQYF
DNA: TGCGCCAGCAGCCAAGAACCGCTAGCGGGAGGGCTGACCTACGAGCAGTACTTC

V: TRBV6-6
size: NA
D: NA
J: TRBJ1-1
CDR3: CASSSPTGNTEAFF
DNA: TGTGCCAGCAGTTCCCCGACAGGGAACACTGAAGCTTTCTTT

V: TRBV27
size: NA
D: NA
J: TRBJ2-1
CDR3: CASSPFPLGYNEQFF
DNA: TGTGCCAGCAGTCCCTTCCCACTAGGCTACAATGAGCAGTTCTTC

V: TRBV6-4
size: NA
D: NA
J: TRBJ2-1
CDR3: CASSDSDSNEQFF
DNA: TGTGCCAGCAGTGACTCAGACAGCAATGAGCAGTTCTTC

V: TRBV9
size: NA
D: TRBD1
J: TRBJ2-7
CDR3: CASSVAGGHEQYF
DNA: TGTGCCAGCAGCGTCGCAGGGGGCCACGAGCAGTACTTC

V: TRBV10-1
size: once
D: NA
J: TRBJ2-1
CDR3: CASRKPSSSEQFF
DNA: TGCGCCAGCAGAAAGCCTAGTTCTAGTGAGCAGTTCTTC

V: TRBV6-5
size: NA
D: TRBD2
J: TRBJ2-1
CDR3: CATGAGGQSNEQFF
DNA: TGTGCCACTGGAGCGGGGGGGCAGAGCAATGAGCAGTTCTTC

V: TRBV6-1
size: NA
D: NA
J: TRBJ2-1
CDR3: CASGGLEPGEQFF
DNA: TGTGCCAGCGGGGGGTTGGAACCGGGTGAGCAGTTCTTC

V: TRBV19
size: NA
D: NA
J: TRBJ1-1
CDR3: CAITTRGGTEAFF
DNA: TGTGCCATTACCACGCGAGGGGGCACTGAAGCTTTCTTT

V: TRBV15
size: once
D: NA
J: TRBJ2-1
CDR3: CATSTSYNEQFF
DNA: TGTGCCACCAGCACTTCTTACAATGAGCAGTTCTTC

V: TRBV30
size: NA
D: NA
J: TRBJ2-7
CDR3: CAWSVEDYEQYF
DNA: TGTGCCTGGAGTGTTGAGGACTACGAGCAGTACTTC